The 10 T cell receptor beta chains in this list originate from one sample, sequenced in a study of blood T cell repertoires in COVID-19 (dated by TCRdb to 2020 to 2022). Library preparation used the immunoSEQ multiplex PCR assay. The table comes from immuneACCESS by way of TCRdb, which keeps in-frame sequences with V and J called. Part of the clones is missing from these tables; in studies checked, under half for an unresolved V gene and the rest for unknown reasons. The sample table holds about 150,000 clones, of which 87% were seen once. In total, the top ten clones hold approximately 4.1% of the sample. The sequenced sample was peripheral blood. These TCRs come from a woman aged 55-70 years with active or convalescent COVID-19.

This chain connects TRBV6-1 to TRBJ1-5; 8 bases align to TRBD1. CDR1 and CDR2 from the germline V gene are MNHNS and SASEGT. V dropped 0 bases and J dropped 5; count of bases not matched to a gene: 6. The CDR3 loop spans 16 amino acids. The CDR3, as DNA: TGTGCCAGCAGTGAAGCCAGACCGGGACAGGATCAGCCCCAGCATTTT. Translation gives CASSEARPGQDQPQHF.

This sequence joins TRBV7-9 and TRBJ2-5; 8 bases fit TRBD2. The CDR3 is made up of 12 amino acids. Germline trimming cut 10 bases from V and 1 base from J; bases unmatched to any gene: 2. The V gene's germline CDR1 is SEHNR and CDR2 FQNEAQ (reference sequence). This CDR3 is CATSGSQETQYF. CDR3 DNA: TGTGCCACGAGCGGGAGCCAAGAGACCCAGTACTTC. The whole variable domain, filled in from reference TRBV7-9 and TRBJ2-5, reads DTGVSQNPRHKITKRGQNVTFRCDPISEHNRLYWYRQTLGQGPEFLTYFQNEAQLEKSRLLSDRFSAERPKGSFSTLEIQRTEQGDSAMYLCATSGSQETQYFGPGTRLLVL.

V is TRBV6-5 and J is TRBJ2-2; D is undetermined. The CDR3 totals 13 residues. The germline V gene encodes CDR1 MNHEY and CDR2 SVGAGI. Trimming left V 8 bases short and J 2 bases short, with 9 bases between. CDR3: CASLELNTGELFF. CDR3 DNA sequence: TGTGCCAGCCTCGAACTAAACACCGGGGAGCTGTTTTTT.

There are a few counts of this clone. The CDR3 sequence: CASSRGGAGNSPLHF. In DNA, the CDR3 is TGTGCCAGCAGCCGAGGGGGCGCGGGTAATTCACCCCTCCACTTT. This chain joins TRBV5-6 and TRBJ1-6, with TRBD1 matching over 7 bases. CDR3 length equals 15 residues. V shed 4 bases, J shed 6 bases, and the junction held 7 bases outside the gene matches. CDR1 is SGHDT, CDR2 YYEEEE, per germline.

V is TRBV20-1 and J is TRBJ1-5, with D possibly matching TRBD1 (5 bases). The CDR3 is made up of 12 amino acids. Germline V gene sequence: CDR1 DFQATT, CDR2 SNEGSKA (reference sequence). V was cut by 3 bases and J by 5 bases, with 8 bases left in between. The CDR3, as DNA: TGCAGTGCTAGTTGGGGGGATCAGCCCCAGCATTTT. Protein product: CSASWGDQPQHF.

The chain has TRBV2 and TRBJ1-6; 8 bases match TRBD1. Germline assignment: CDR1 SNHLY and CDR2 FYNNEI. This CDR3 comprises 15 residues. The V gene end was trimmed by 3 bases and the J gene end by 6 bases; junction bases not matched to a gene: 4. The CDR3 region is CASSDQGAGNSPLHF. Written as DNA, the CDR3 is TGTGCCAGCAGTGACCAGGGGGCAGGTAATTCACCCCTCCACTTT. Full variable domain (remainder filled in from reference TRBV2 and TRBJ1-6): EPEVTQTPSHQVTQMGQEVILRCVPISNHLYFYWYRQILGQKVEFLVSFYNNEISEKSEIFDDQFSVERPDGSNFTLKIRSTKLEDSAMYFCASSDQGAGNSPLHFGNGTRLTVT.

The rearrangement uses TRBV19 and TRBJ2-5; D gene uncertain. The CDR3 runs to 13 residues. Germline V gives CDR1 LNHDA, CDR2 SQIVND (reference sequence). Trimming shortened V by 2 bases and J by 3 bases, and 7 bases separated the two germline ends. Written as DNA, the CDR3 is TGTGCCAGTAGTATAAACATTAAAGAGACCCAGTACTTC. It encodes CASSINIKETQYF.

This sequence joins TRBV19 and TRBJ2-1, with D possibly matching TRBD1 (5 bases). In germline, CDR1 is LNHDA, CDR2 SQIVND (reference sequence). V lost 7 bases, J lost 9 bases, and 13 bases lay in between. The CDR3 runs 12 residues. The CDR3 sequence is CASNQGLREQFF. The CDR3 DNA reads TGTGCCAGTAACCAGGGTTTGCGTGAGCAGTTCTTC.

V and J are TRBV9 and TRBJ2-1; D is possibly TRBD2 (5 bases). V gave up 0 bases and J gave up 7 bases, with 11 bases separating them. The CDR3 length is 14 residues. CDR1 SGDLS and CDR2 YYNGEE come from the germline V gene. The CDR3: CASSVAGNGNEQFF. The CDR3 DNA follows: TGTGCCAGCAGCGTAGCGGGGAACGGTAATGAGCAGTTCTTC.

The V gene is TRBV3-1 (or the pseudogene TRBV3-2), the J gene TRBJ1-2, with unresolved D. The V gene's germline CDR1 is LGHDT and CDR2 YNNKEL (reference sequence). Trimming left V 1 base short and J 2 bases short, with 11 bases between. The CDR3 has 15 residues. As DNA, the CDR3 is TGTGCCAGCAGCCAAGGATCAACAGCCAACTATGGCTACACCTTC. This gives the protein CASSQGSTANYGYTF.